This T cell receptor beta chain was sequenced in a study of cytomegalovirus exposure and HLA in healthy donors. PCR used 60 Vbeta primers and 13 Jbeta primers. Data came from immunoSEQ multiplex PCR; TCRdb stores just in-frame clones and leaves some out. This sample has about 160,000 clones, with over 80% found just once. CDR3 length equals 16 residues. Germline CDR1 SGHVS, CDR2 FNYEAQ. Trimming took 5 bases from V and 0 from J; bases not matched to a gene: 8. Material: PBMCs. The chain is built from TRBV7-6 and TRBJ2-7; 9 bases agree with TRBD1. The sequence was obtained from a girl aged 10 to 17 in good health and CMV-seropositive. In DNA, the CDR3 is TGTGCCAGCAGCCCAGGACAGGGGCGCAACTCCTACGAGCAGTACTTC. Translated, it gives CASSPGQGRNSYEQYF. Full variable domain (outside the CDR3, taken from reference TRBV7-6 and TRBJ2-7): GAGVSQSPRYKVTKRGQDVALRCDPISGHVSLYWYRQALGQGPEFLTYFNYEAQQDKSGLPNDRFSAERPEGSISTLTIQRTEQRDSAMYRCASSPGQGRNSYEQYFGPGTRLTVT.